This T cell receptor (beta chain) emerged from a study of Graves' ophthalmopathy and Graves' hyperthyroidism. Trimming shortened V by 6 bases and J by 1 base, and 13 bases separated the two germline ends. CDR1 DFQATT and CDR2 SNEGSKA come from the germline V gene (reference sequence). This CDR3 spans 14 amino acids. This clonotype was seen many times. The authors amplified TCR beta CDR3 regions from RNA transcripts. HTBI primers were used in a first-round RT-PCR, which preceded a second-round multiplex PCR. One entry per CDR3 protein, called by TCRdb with MiXCR from the multiplex PCR reads. The data contain around 1,200,000 distinct CDR3 sequences, about 36% of them seen just once; the ten biggest clones take up 11%.

The gene calls are TRBV20-1 and TRBJ1-5, with a possible D match to TRBD1 (5 bases). The origin of this receptor is an adult man with Graves' hyperthyroidism. Material for sequencing was peripheral blood or thyroid tissue (not recorded which). CDR3 sequence: CSALPRDSNQPQHF. CDR3 nucleotides: TGCAGTGCCTTACCCCGGGACAGCAATCAGCCCCAGCATTTT.